These 28 T cell receptor beta chains were sequenced from one sample in a study of glioma-infiltrating T cells after dendritic cell vaccination. Libraries were prepared by immunoSEQ multiplex PCR; TCRdb keeps only in-frame clonotypes and omits some of them. The sample carries 99,000 or so clones, 90% recorded once. The time point is: after dendritic cell vaccination, including at tumor progression/relapse. The specimen was blood, collected after dendritic cell vaccination. Receptor source: a human donor with glioblastoma.

Of note for this clone: An end of the junction does not agree with germline; a read error may underlie this. The J gene is TRBJ2-2, the V gene TRBV5-6; tentatively, D is TRBD2 (6 bases). The CDR3 spans 12 residues. Germline V gene data show CDR1 as SGHDT and CDR2 as YYEEEE. This CDR3 reads CASSLVTGGLFF. In DNA, the CDR3 is TGTGCCAGCAGCTTGGTGACCGGGGGGCTGTTTTTT. Combining the CDR3 with reference TRBV5-6 and TRBJ2-2 gives the whole variable domain DAGVTQSPTHLIKTRGQQVTLRCSPKSGHDTVSWYQQALGQGPQFIFQYYEEEERQRGNFPDRFSGHQFPNYSSELNVNALLLGDSALYLCASSLVTGGLFFGEGSRLTVL.

The chain couples TRBV5-4 to TRBJ2-1; 7 nucleotides agree with TRBD1. The CDR3 spans 16 residues. The V gene end was trimmed by 0 bases and the J gene end by 1 base; junction bases not matched to a gene: 4. Germline V gene sequence: CDR1 SGHNT, CDR2 YYREEE (reference sequence). The chain's CDR3 is CASSLGGTESYNEQFF. The CDR3 region has the DNA TGTGCCAGCAGCTTGGGAGGGACAGAGTCCTACAATGAGCAGTTCTTC.

The chain combines TRBV9 with TRBJ2-5; D is uncertain. Trimming shortened V by 3 bases and J by 0 bases, and 15 bases separated the two germline ends. This CDR3 comprises 16 residues. Germline V gene data show CDR1 as SGDLS and CDR2 as YYNGEE. CDR3 DNA sequence: TGTGCCAGCAGCGCCTCGGCTCGAGCGTACCAAGAGACCCAGTACTTC. This translates into CASSASARAYQETQYF.

The rearrangement uses TRBV6-6 and TRBJ1-1; D is uncertain. Trimming stripped 2 bases from V and 1 base from J, with 14 bases between. Germline V CDR1 and CDR2: MNHNY, SVGAGI (reference sequence). There are 16 residues in the CDR3. The CDR3 loop is CASSYEATASNTEAFF. In nucleotides, the CDR3 is TGTGCCAGCAGTTACGAAGCCACTGCGTCGAACACTGAAGCTTTCTTT.

This clone has just a few counts. The V gene is TRBV7-9, the J gene TRBJ2-7; no reliable D call. Germline CDR1 reads SEHNR; CDR2 reads FQNEAQ (reference sequence). Trimming left V 2 bases short and J 0 bases short, with 8 bases between. This CDR3 region has 14 residues. The CDR3 sequence is CASSLSDNSYEQYF. As DNA, the CDR3 is TGTGCCAGCAGCTTATCTGACAACTCCTACGAGCAGTACTTC.

In its sample, this clone was seen once. The chain joins TRBV19 to TRBJ1-1, with TRBD1 matching 9 bases. Germline V gene sequence: CDR1 LNHDA, CDR2 SQIVND (reference sequence). This CDR3 region has 14 residues. The J segment lost 6 bases and the V segment lost 9 bases, leaving 11 bases of the junction unmatched. CDR3 coding DNA: TGTGCCAGCACCGCAGGGACAGGGACCGCTGAAGCTTTCTTT. Protein sequence: CASTAGTGTAEAFF. The entire variable domain, with the rest obtained from reference TRBV19 and TRBJ1-1, is as follows: DGGITQSPKYLFRKEGQNVTLSCEQNLNHDAMYWYRQDPGQGLRLIYYSQIVNDFQKGDIAEGYSVSREKKESFPLTVTSAQKNPTAFYLCASTAGTGTAEAFFGQGTRLTVV.

This chain connects TRBV7-3 to TRBJ1-2, with D uncertain. The CDR3 has 13 amino acids. The ends were cut back, 5 bases at V and 6 bases at J, with 13 bases in the middle. Germline CDR1 and CDR2: SGHTA and FQGTGA. CDR3 in amino acids: CASSASGSDGYTF. For the CDR3, the DNA is TGTGCCAGCAGCGCGAGCGGGAGTGATGGCTACACCTTC.

This chain uses TRBV7-9 with TRBJ2-7; no definite D call. Germline lookup yields CDR1 SEHNR and CDR2 FQNEAQ (reference sequence). The CDR3 totals 13 residues. The V end was cut by 5 bases, the J end by 3 bases, with 11 bases between. Here the CDR3 reads CASSRGANYEQYF. CDR3 DNA sequence: TGTGCCAGCAGCCGCGGAGCGAACTACGAGCAGTACTTC. The full variable domain, with the rest looked up from reference TRBV7-9 and TRBJ2-7, is DTGVSQNPRHKITKRGQNVTFRCDPISEHNRLYWYRQTLGQGPEFLTYFQNEAQLEKSRLLSDRFSAERPKGSFSTLEIQRTEQGDSAMYLCASSRGANYEQYFGPGTRLTVT.

This chain uses TRBV7-8 with TRBJ2-7, with TRBD2 as a possible D gene (6 bases). Germline loops: CDR1 SGHVS, CDR2 FQNEAQ. This CDR3 is built from 15 residues. The V end was cut by 5 bases, the J end by 1 base, with 15 bases between. The CDR3 nucleotides read TGTGCCAGCAGCACCCGGGACTCGCCGTCCTACGAGCAGTACTTC. Encoded protein: CASSTRDSPSYEQYF. Variable domain in full (rest from reference TRBV7-8 and TRBJ2-7): GAGVSQSPRYKVAKRGQDVALRCDPISGHVSLFWYQQALGQGPEFLTYFQNEAQLDKSGLPSDRFFAERPEGSVSTLKIQRTQQEDSAVYLCASSTRDSPSYEQYFGPGTRLTVT.

The rearrangement links TRBV7-8 to TRBJ1-4, with D perhaps matching TRBD1 (6 bases). The CDR3 has 16 amino acids. Deletions cut 4 bases from V and 7 bases from J, with 19 bases between. Germline CDR1 is SGHVS and CDR2 is FQNEAQ. DNA for the CDR3: TGTGCCAGCAGCTCCGAACAGGGAGAAGGGAGTGAAAAACTGTTTTTT. As protein: CASSSEQGEGSEKLFF.

The chain carries TRBV10-3 and TRBJ1-3; no definite D call. This CDR3 contains 13 residues. Trimming pared 7 bases from V and 0 bases from J, leaving 7 bases between. Germline CDR1 reads ENHRY; CDR2 reads SYGVKD. The CDR3 protein is CAIIGASGNTIYF. The CDR3 DNA follows: TGTGCCATCATTGGAGCCTCTGGAAACACCATATATTTT.

CDR3 coding DNA: TGCGCCAGCACCAAAGGACAGGGGGATGAGCAGTTCTTC. Its protein is CASTKGQGDEQFF. The rearrangement links TRBV5-1 to TRBJ2-1; the match to TRBD1 covers 10 bases. Germline V gene data show CDR1 as SGHRS and CDR2 as YFSETQ. The CDR3 contains 13 residues. V gave up 6 bases and J gave up 8 bases; unmatched junction bases: 5.

This clone was recorded a few times. This chain joins TRBV28 and TRBJ1-2; 7 bases are a match to TRBD1. CDR3 size: 14 residues. Germline loops: CDR1 MDHEN, CDR2 SYDVKM. V was pared by 7 bases and J by 0 bases, with 5 bases of the junction left unmatched. CDR3 nucleotides: TGTGCCAGCAACCAAGGGGGCACTAACTATGGCTACACCTTC. This encodes CASNQGGTNYGYTF.

The chain links TRBV6-1 to TRBJ2-7, with 9 bases lining up with TRBD1. The germline gives CDR1 MNHNS, CDR2 SASEGT. The CDR3 extends over 15 amino acids. V dropped 8 bases and J dropped 4; count of bases not matched to a gene: 12. The CDR3 is CASGSPGTGRYEQYF. In nucleotides, the CDR3 is TGTGCCAGCGGAAGCCCCGGGACAGGGAGATACGAGCAGTACTTC.

The chain uses TRBV6-5 and TRBJ1-2; 8 bases are shared with TRBD1. The junction had 9 bases not matched to a gene; V was cut back by 6 bases and J by 3 bases. CDR1 is MNHEY and CDR2 is SVGAGI in the germline V gene. CDR3 length: 15 amino acids. Written as DNA, the CDR3 is TGTGCCAGCAGAAACGGACAGGGCGCGGACTATGGCTACACCTTC. Translated, it gives CASRNGQGADYGYTF.

The CDR3 reads CASSGFLRDREETQYF. The CDR3 nucleotides read TGTGCCAGTAGTGGTTTTCTCCGGGACAGGGAAGAGACCCAGTACTTC. The V gene is TRBV19, the J gene TRBJ2-5; 9 positions agree with TRBD1. Germline V gene sequence: CDR1 LNHDA, CDR2 SQIVND (reference sequence). The V and J ends lost 5 bases and 3 bases, in that order; junction bases with no gene match: 10. This CDR3 contains 16 residues. The full variable domain, in which reference TRBV19 and TRBJ2-5 provide the parts outside the CDR3, is DGGITQSPKYLFRKEGQNVTLSCEQNLNHDAMYWYRQDPGQGLRLIYYSQIVNDFQKGDIAEGYSVSREKKESFPLTVTSAQKNPTAFYLCASSGFLRDREETQYFGPGTRLLVL.

The chain combines TRBV19 with TRBJ1-4; D ambiguous. The V and J ends lost 5 bases and 0 bases respectively, with 13 bases between them. Looked up from germline, CDR1 is LNHDA and CDR2 is SQIVND (reference sequence). The CDR3 is 16 amino acids. The CDR3 region has the DNA TGTGCCAGTAGTGGCGGGAACGGTCCAACTAATGAAAAACTGTTTTTT. It encodes CASSGGNGPTNEKLFF.

This sequence joins TRBV5-4 and TRBJ2-2; a possible D gene is TRBD2 (6 bases). The V end lost 2 bases, the J end lost 4 bases, and 12 bases lay between the germline ends. Per the germline V gene, CDR1 is SGHNT and CDR2 is YYREEE (reference sequence). This CDR3 has 15 amino acids. The CDR3 sequence is CASSFSLASTGELFF. The DNA for the CDR3 is TGTGCCAGCAGCTTCTCTCTAGCGAGCACCGGGGAGCTGTTTTTT.

The chain joins TRBV5-1 to TRBJ1-2; D is undetermined. Germline loops: CDR1 SGHRS, CDR2 YFSETQ. The length of the CDR3 is 14 residues. Trimming left V 2 bases short and J 8 bases short, with 16 bases between. The DNA for the CDR3 is TGCGCCAGCAGCTTAGCCGGGTCAAGAGAAGGCTACACCTTC. Amino acids: CASSLAGSREGYTF.

The V gene is TRBV11-2, the J gene TRBJ2-5, with a tentative D call TRBD2 (6 bases). This CDR3 is 15 amino acids long. Germline V gene sequence: CDR1 SGHAT, CDR2 FQNNGV. Trimming took off 2 bases at V and 5 bases at J, with 15 bases between the two ends. As DNA, the CDR3 is TGTGCCAGCAGCTTATATAACGGGAGCCGGGAGACCCAGTACTTC. Translated, it gives CASSLYNGSRETQYF.

The chain links TRBV28 to TRBJ2-7; 7 bases are a match to TRBD2. CDR1 is MDHEN and CDR2 is SYDVKM in the germline V gene. After removal of 4 bases from V and 1 base from J, the junction contained 10 bases not matched to a gene. The CDR3 totals 16 residues. The CDR3 coding sequence is TGTGCCAGCAGTTCAGGGAGTGGCGGGAGTTCCTACGAGCAGTACTTC. Encoded protein: CASSSGSGGSSYEQYF.

V gene TRBV27 combines with J gene TRBJ2-7; D is undetermined. Trimming pared 5 bases from V and 1 base from J, leaving 12 bases between. Germline V gives CDR1 MNHEY, CDR2 SMNVEV (reference sequence). The CDR3 sequence is 14 residues long. The CDR3 DNA follows: TGTGCCAGCAGTCAAAGGTCGACATCCTACGAGCAGTACTTC. Translating gives CASSQRSTSYEQYF.

The chain combines TRBV6-6 with TRBJ1-1; a weak D match, TRBD1 (6 bases). Trimming stripped 6 bases from V and 6 bases from J, with 17 bases between. In germline, CDR1 is MNHNY, CDR2 SVGAGI (reference sequence). CDR3 size: 14 residues. The CDR3 loop reads CASRLDSGRAEAFF. CDR3 coding DNA: TGTGCCAGCAGATTGGACAGCGGCCGGGCTGAAGCTTTCTTT.

The genes are TRBV6-1 and TRBJ1-4, with 11 positions matching TRBD1. The CDR3 totals 18 residues. V gave up 2 bases and J gave up 7 bases; unmatched junction bases: 12. The V gene's germline CDR1 is MNHNS and CDR2 SASEGT. CDR3 DNA: TGTGCCAGCAGTGAATGGACAGGGGGCTTTCTAGGGAGTGAAAAACTGTTTTTT. Its translation is CASSEWTGGFLGSEKLFF.

The V gene is TRBV2, the J gene TRBJ1-1, with D perhaps matching TRBD1 (6 bases). CDR1 is SNHLY, CDR2 FYNNEI, per germline. CDR3 length: 14 amino acids. V was trimmed by 1 base and J by 5 bases, leaving 11 bases between them. The CDR3 is CASSEEAGVTEAFF. CDR3 nucleotide sequence: TGTGCCAGCAGTGAAGAGGCAGGGGTGACTGAAGCTTTCTTT.

The V call is TRBV5-4, the J call TRBJ2-3, with 8 bases lining up with TRBD1. The germline V gene encodes CDR1 SGHNT and CDR2 YYREEE (reference sequence). This CDR3 comprises 14 residues. Trimming took 4 bases from V and 1 from J; bases not matched to a gene: 2. This CDR3 is CASSMDRGTDTQYF. CDR3 DNA: TGTGCCAGCAGCATGGACAGGGGCACAGATACGCAGTATTTT. The full variable domain, with the rest looked up from reference TRBV5-4 and TRBJ2-3, is ETGVTQSPTHLIKTRGQQVTLRCSSQSGHNTVSWYQQALGQGPQFIFQYYREEENGRGNFPPRFSGLQFPNYSSELNVNALELDDSALYLCASSMDRGTDTQYFGPGTRLTVL.

This clone has just a few counts. The chain links TRBV19 to TRBJ2-5, with 7 bases fitting TRBD1. With V trimmed by 7 bases and J by 5 bases, 13 bases remained unmatched. This CDR3 spans 15 amino acids. Per germline, CDR1 LNHDA and CDR2 SQIVND (reference sequence). The DNA of the CDR3 is TGTGCCAGTACCCCACGACAGGGAGTTCGGGAGACCCAGTACTTC. This gives the protein CASTPRQGVRETQYF.

V is TRBV27 and J is TRBJ2-7, with D possibly TRBD2 on 6 matching bases. The CDR3 loop spans 15 amino acids. Germline CDR1 MNHEY, CDR2 SMNVEV (reference sequence). Trimming removed 0 bases from V and 0 bases from J, with 9 bases in between. The CDR3 protein is CASSLSGGGSYEQYF. The CDR3 nucleotides read TGTGCCAGCAGTTTATCGGGGGGTGGCTCCTACGAGCAGTACTTC.